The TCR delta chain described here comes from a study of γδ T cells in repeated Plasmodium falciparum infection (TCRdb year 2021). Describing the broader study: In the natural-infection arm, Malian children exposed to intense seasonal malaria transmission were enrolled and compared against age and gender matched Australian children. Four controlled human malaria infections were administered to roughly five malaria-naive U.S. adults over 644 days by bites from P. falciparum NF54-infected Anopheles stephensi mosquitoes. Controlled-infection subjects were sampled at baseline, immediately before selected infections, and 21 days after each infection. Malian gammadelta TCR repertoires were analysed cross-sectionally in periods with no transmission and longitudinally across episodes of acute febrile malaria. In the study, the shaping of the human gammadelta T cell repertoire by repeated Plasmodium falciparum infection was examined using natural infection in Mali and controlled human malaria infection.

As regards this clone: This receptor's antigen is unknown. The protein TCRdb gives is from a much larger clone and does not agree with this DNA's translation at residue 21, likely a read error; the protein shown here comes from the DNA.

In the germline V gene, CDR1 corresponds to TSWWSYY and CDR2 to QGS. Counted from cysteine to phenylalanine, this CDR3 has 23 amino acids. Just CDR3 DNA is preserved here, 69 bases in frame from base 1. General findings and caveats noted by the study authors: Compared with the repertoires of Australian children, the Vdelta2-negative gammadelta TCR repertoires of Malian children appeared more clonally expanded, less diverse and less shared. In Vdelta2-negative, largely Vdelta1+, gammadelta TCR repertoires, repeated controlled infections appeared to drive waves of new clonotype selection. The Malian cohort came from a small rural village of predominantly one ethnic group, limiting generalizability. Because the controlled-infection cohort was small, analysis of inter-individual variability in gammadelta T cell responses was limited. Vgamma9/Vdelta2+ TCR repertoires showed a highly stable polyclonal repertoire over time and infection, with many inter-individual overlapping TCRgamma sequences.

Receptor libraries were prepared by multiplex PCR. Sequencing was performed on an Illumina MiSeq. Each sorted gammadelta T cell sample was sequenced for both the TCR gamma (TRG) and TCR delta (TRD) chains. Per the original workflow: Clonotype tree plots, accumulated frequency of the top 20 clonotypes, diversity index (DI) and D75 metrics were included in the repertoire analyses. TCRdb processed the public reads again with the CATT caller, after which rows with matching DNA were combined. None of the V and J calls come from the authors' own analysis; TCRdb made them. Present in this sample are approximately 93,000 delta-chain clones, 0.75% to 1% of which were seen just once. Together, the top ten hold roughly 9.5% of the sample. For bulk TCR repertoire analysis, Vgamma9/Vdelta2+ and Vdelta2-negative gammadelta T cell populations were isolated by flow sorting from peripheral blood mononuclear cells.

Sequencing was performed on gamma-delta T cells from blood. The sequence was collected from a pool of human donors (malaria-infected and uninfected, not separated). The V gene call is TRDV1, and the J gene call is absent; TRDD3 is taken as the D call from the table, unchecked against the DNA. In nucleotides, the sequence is TGTGCTCTTGGGGAACTTAACGCCGCTTTTTTACTAGGGGCCCTTGGGTACACCGATAAACCCATCTTT. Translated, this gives CALGELNAAFLLGALGYTDKPIF.